Presented here are 12 T cell receptor beta chains from one specimen sequenced in a study of T cell repertoires in cytomegalovirus infection. TCRdb re-called the reads through MiXCR, storing one row per CDR3 protein. The sample includes 150,000 to 200,000 distinct CDR3 sequences, roughly 27% of them seen just once. The sequenced sample was PBMCs. These receptors came from a human donor in good health (CMV status not recorded). Some clones in this sample may be carry-over from other donors' samples.

This clonotype was detected ten times or more. The chain has TRBV4-1 and TRBJ1-1, with a possible D match to TRBD1 (5 bases). V lost 2 bases and J lost 5, with 15 bases in between. The CDR3 is 15 residues long. The germline CDR1 and CDR2 sequences are MGHRA and YSYEKL. CDR3 DNA sequence: TGCGCCAGCAGCCAATCGGACATCCGGAGGACTGAAGCTTTCTTT. Amino acids: CASSQSDIRRTEAFF.

The V and J genes are TRBV25-1 and TRBJ2-7; weak D call: TRBD2 (6 bases). CDR3 size: 14 residues. V dropped 3 bases and J dropped 2 bases, with 11 bases sitting between them. Germline CDR1 MGHDK, CDR2 SYGVNS. The CDR3 is CASSDTTGAYEQYF. DNA of the CDR3: TGTGCCAGCAGTGATACTACGGGGGCCTACGAGCAGTACTTC.

As concerns this clonotype: Given a much more abundant clone one base away, this may be a read error. The rearrangement joins TRBV12-3 or TRBV12-4 to TRBJ1-5; D is unclear. Trimming removed 6 bases from V and 2 bases from J, with 11 bases in between. This CDR3 has 14 amino acids. The CDR3 sequence: CASSPTWGNQPQHF. CDR3 nucleotides: TGTGCCAGCAGCCCGACATGGGGCAATCAGCCCCAGCATTTT.

Turning to this clonotype: At one of its ends the junction is not consistent with the germline gene, which may arise from a read error. The chain has TRBV5-6 and TRBJ1-6, with D uncertain. The CDR3 spans 12 residues. In germline, CDR1 is SGHDT, CDR2 YYEEEE. In nucleotides, the CDR3 is TGTGCCATCAGCTTGGACGCTTCAGCCCTCCACTTT. Translation gives CAISLDASALHF.

This chain joins TRBV9 and TRBJ1-6; D unclear. The germline CDR1 and CDR2 sequences are SGDLS and YYNGEE. Trimming shortened V by 0 bases and J by 7 bases, and 8 bases separated the two germline ends. This CDR3 comprises 14 residues. CDR3 sequence reads: CASSVATVNSPLHF. The CDR3 coding sequence is TGTGCCAGCAGCGTAGCCACGGTCAATTCACCCCTCCACTTT.

This clonotype was counted only a few times. The CDR3 here is CASSPLSGPGGAFF. The CDR3 DNA sequence: TGTGCCAGCAGTCCCCTCTCCGGACCCGGTGGAGCTTTCTTT. The chain has TRBV6-5 and TRBJ1-1; no clear D gene. The germline gives CDR1 MNHEY, CDR2 SVGAGI. The CDR3 covers 14 residues. V lost 5 bases, J lost 10 bases, and 20 bases lay in between.

With regard to this clonotype: One base away lies a much larger clone, so this may be a sequencing read error. V and J are TRBV7-2 and TRBJ1-1; possibly TRBD1 for D (6 bases). CDR3 length equals 15 residues. CDR1 is SGHTA, CDR2 FQGNSA, per germline. The DNA of the CDR3 is TGTGCCAGCAGCTCTGGTCCAGGACAGAACACTCAAGCTTTCTTT. This gives the protein CASSSGPGQNTQAFF.

The chain uses TRBV7-3 and TRBJ2-3; 10 bases are a match to TRBD2. CDR3 size: 18 residues. In germline, CDR1 is SGHTA, CDR2 FQGTGA. V shed 0 bases, J shed 2 bases, and the junction held 8 bases outside the gene matches. The CDR3, as DNA: TGTGCCAGCAGCTTAACGCTTCCTAGCGGGGGACCCACAGATACGCAGTATTTT. This gives the protein CASSLTLPSGGPTDTQYF.

The rearrangement joins TRBV7-3 to TRBJ2-1; 14 nucleotides match TRBD2. The V gene end was trimmed by 2 bases and the J gene end by 2 bases; junction bases not matched to a gene: 11. Germline V CDR1 and CDR2: SGHTA, FQGTGA. CDR3 length: 20 residues. CDR3 nucleotide sequence: TGTGCCAGCAGCTTAGGGTTGGGACTAGCGGGGGATCCCACCTACAATGAGCAGTTCTTC. As protein: CASSLGLGLAGDPTYNEQFF.

This clonotype was recorded a few times. The chain recombines TRBV5-1 with TRBJ1-1, with 12 bases aligning to TRBD1. V was clipped by 3 bases and J by 8 bases; unmatched bases: 2. This CDR3 region has 13 residues. Germline assignment: CDR1 SGHRS and CDR2 YFSETQ. CDR3 protein: CASSSGTGGEAFF. CDR3 bases: TGCGCCAGCAGCTCAGGGACAGGGGGCGAAGCTTTCTTT. Full variable domain (rest looked up from reference TRBV5-1 and TRBJ1-1): KAGVTQTPRYLIKTRGQQVTLSCSPISGHRSVSWYQQTPGQGLQFLFEYFSETQRNKGNFPGRFSGRQFSNSRSEMNVSTLELGDSALYLCASSSGTGGEAFFGQGTRLTVV.

The genes are TRBV19 and TRBJ1-5; maybe TRBD1 (6 bases). Germline lookup yields CDR1 LNHDA and CDR2 SQIVND (reference sequence). The CDR3 consists of 16 residues. Between the trimmed V and J ends, which lost 0 bases and 5 bases, there was a span of 14 bases. CDR3 DNA: TGTGCCAGTAGTATAGAGGGGGCCGCGATTGATCAGCCCCAGCATTTT. Its protein product is CASSIEGAAIDQPQHF.

This clonotype has only one observation. This chain links TRBV29-1 with TRBJ1-3, with TRBD1 matching 7 bases. Germline V gives CDR1 SQVTM, CDR2 ANQGSEA. This CDR3 comprises 14 residues. Losses at the gene ends were 6 bases for V and 4 bases for J; bases not matched to a gene: 9. CDR3 DNA: TGCAGCGTGCAGACAGGGATGGCCGGAAACACCATATATTTT. Residues: CSVQTGMAGNTIYF.